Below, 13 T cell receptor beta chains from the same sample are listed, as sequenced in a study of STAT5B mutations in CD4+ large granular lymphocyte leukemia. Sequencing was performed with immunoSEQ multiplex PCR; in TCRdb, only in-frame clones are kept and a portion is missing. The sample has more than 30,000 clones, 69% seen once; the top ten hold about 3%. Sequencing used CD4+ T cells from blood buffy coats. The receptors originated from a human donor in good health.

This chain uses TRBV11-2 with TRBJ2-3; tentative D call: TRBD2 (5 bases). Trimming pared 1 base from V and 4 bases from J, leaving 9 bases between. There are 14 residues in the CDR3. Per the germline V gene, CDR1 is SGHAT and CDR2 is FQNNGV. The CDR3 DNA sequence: TGTGCCAGCAGCTTAGCAACTAGGGCAGATACGCAGTATTTT. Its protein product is CASSLATRADTQYF. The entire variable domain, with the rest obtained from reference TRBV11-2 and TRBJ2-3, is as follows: EAGVAQSPRYKIIEKRQSVAFWCNPISGHATLYWYQQILGQGPKLLIQFQNNGVVDDSQLPKDRFSAERLKGVDSTLKIQPAKLEDSAVYLCASSLATRADTQYFGPGTRLTVL.

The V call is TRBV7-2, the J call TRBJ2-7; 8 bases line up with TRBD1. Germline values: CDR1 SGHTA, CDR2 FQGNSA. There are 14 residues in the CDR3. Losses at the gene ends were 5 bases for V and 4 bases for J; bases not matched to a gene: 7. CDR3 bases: TGTGCCAGCAGCGTGGTCACAGGGGGGTACGAGCAGTACTTC. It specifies CASSVVTGGYEQYF. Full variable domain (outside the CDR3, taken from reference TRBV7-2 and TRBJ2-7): GAGVSQSPSNKVTEKGKDVELRCDPISGHTALYWYRQSLGQGLEFLIYFQGNSAPDKSGLPSDRFSAERTGGSVSTLTIQRTQQEDSAVYLCASSVVTGGYEQYFGPGTRLTVT.

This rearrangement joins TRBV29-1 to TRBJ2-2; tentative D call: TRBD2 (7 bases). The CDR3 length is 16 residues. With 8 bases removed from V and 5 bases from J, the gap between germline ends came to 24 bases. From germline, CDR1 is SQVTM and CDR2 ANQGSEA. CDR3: CSSWGERGAATGELFF. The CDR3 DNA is TGCAGCAGTTGGGGGGAACGGGGGGCGGCAACCGGGGAGCTGTTTTTT.

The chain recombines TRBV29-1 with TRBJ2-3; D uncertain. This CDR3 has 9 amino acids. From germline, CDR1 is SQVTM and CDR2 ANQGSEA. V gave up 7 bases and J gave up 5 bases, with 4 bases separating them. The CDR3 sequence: CSDKDTQYF. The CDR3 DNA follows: TGCAGCGACAAAGATACGCAGTATTTT.

CDR3 in DNA: TGTGCCAGCGGGGCGATAGATACGCAGTATTTT. The encoded protein is CASGAIDTQYF. The chain carries TRBV27 and TRBJ2-3, with D possibly matching TRBD1 (5 bases). CDR1 is MNHEY, CDR2 SMNVEV, per germline (reference sequence). Trimming pared 8 bases from V and 5 bases from J, leaving 8 bases between. The CDR3 has 11 residues.

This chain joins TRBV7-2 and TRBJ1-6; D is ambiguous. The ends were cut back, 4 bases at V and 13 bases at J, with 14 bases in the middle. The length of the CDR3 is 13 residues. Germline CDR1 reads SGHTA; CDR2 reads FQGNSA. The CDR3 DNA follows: TGTGCCAGCAGCTCGGGGAGCCAAGGGCCCCTCCACTTT. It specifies CASSSGSQGPLHF.

This CDR3 reads CASSPLLVLGGGYGYTF. CDR3 nucleotide sequence: TGTGCCAGCTCACCACTCTTAGTTCTAGGGGGCGGCTATGGCTACACCTTC. The chain joins TRBV18 to TRBJ1-2, with 7 bases aligning to TRBD1. CDR3 length: 17 amino acids. Germline values: CDR1 KGHSH, CDR2 LQKENI. J lost 4 bases, V lost 1 base, and 12 bases had no gene match.

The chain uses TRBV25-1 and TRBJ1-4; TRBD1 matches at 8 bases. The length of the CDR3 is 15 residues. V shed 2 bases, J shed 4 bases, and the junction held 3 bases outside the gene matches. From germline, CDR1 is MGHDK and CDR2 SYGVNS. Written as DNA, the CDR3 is TGTGCCAGCAGTGAAAGGACAGGGTATAATGAAAAACTGTTTTTT. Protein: CASSERTGYNEKLFF.

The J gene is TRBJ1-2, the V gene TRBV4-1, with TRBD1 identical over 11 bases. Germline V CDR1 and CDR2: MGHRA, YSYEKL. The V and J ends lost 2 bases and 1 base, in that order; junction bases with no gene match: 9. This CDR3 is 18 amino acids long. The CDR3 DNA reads TGCGCCAGCAGCCAACCCCGGGACAGGGGGGGAAATAACTATGGCTACACCTTC. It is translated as CASSQPRDRGGNNYGYTF.

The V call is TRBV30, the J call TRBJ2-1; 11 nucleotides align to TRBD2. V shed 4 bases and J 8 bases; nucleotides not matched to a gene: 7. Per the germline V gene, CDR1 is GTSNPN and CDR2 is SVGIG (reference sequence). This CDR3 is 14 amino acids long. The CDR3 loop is CAWTGLAASDEQFF. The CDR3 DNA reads TGTGCCTGGACGGGACTAGCGGCGTCAGATGAGCAGTTCTTC.

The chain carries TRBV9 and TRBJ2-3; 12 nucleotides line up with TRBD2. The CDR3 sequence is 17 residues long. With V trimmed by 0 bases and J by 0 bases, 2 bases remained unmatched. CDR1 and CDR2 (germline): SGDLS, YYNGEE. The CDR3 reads CASSVGGLAGSTDTQYF. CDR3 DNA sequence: TGTGCCAGCAGCGTAGGAGGACTAGCGGGGAGCACAGATACGCAGTATTTT.

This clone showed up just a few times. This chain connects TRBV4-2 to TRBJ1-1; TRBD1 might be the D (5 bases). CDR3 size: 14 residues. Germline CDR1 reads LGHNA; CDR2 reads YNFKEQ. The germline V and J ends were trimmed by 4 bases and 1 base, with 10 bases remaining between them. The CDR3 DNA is TGTGCCAGCAGCCTCATACAGGCGAACACTGAAGCTTTCTTT. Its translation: CASSLIQANTEAFF.

The CDR3 reads CASKLGSNEKLFF. The DNA of the CDR3 is TGTGCCAGCAAGTTGGGGAGTAATGAAAAACTGTTTTTT. This chain uses TRBV2 with TRBJ1-4, with D unclear. Between the trimmed V and J ends, which lost 7 bases and 4 bases, there was a span of 10 bases. The CDR3 totals 13 residues. The germline V gene encodes CDR1 SNHLY and CDR2 FYNNEI.